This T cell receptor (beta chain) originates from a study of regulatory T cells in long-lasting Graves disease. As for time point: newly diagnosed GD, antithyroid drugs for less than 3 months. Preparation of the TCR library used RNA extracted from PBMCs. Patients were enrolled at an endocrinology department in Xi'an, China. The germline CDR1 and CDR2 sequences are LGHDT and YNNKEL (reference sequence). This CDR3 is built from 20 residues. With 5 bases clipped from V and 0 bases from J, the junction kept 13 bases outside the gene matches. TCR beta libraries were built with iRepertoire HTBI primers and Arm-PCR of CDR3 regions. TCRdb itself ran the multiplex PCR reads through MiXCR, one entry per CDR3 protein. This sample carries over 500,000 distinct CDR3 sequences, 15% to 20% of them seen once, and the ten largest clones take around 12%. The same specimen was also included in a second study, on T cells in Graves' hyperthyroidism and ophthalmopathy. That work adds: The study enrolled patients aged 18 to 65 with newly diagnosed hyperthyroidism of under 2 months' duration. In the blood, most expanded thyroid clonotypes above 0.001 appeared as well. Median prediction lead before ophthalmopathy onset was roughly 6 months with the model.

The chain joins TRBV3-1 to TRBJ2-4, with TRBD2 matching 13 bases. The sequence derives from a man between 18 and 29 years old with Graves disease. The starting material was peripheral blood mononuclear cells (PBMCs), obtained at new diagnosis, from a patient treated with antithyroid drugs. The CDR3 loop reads CASSTTSGRARPLAKNIQYF. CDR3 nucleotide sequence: TGTGCCAGCAGCACTACTAGCGGGAGGGCCCGTCCCCTAGCCAAAAACATTCAGTACTTC.